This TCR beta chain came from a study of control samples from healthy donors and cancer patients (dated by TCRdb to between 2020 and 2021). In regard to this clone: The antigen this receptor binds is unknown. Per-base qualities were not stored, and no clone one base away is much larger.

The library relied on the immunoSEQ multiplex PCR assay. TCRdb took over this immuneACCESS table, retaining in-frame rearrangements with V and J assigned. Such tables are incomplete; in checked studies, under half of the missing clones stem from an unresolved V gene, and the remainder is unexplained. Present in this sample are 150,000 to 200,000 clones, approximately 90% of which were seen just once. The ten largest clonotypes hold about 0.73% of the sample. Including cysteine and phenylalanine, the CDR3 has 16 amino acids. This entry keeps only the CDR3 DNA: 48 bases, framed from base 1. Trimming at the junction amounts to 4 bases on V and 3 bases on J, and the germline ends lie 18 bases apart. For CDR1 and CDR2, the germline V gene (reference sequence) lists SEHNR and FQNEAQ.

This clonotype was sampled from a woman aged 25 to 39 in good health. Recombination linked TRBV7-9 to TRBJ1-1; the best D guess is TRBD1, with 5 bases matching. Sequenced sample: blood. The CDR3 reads CASSSAAQGWYTEAFF. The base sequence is TGTGCCAGCAGCTCCGCCGCCCAGGGTTGGTACACTGAAGCTTTCTTT.